These T cell receptor beta chains were read from a single sample in a study of blood T cell repertoires in COVID-19. Repertoires were generated with immunoSEQ multiplex PCR, while TCRdb's copy carries only in-frame clones and drops some. Of 65,000 to 90,000 clones detected, around 90% appear once; the ten largest clones hold roughly 3.1%. Sequenced sample: peripheral blood. The receptor source for this set is a woman between 50 and 59 years old with active or convalescent COVID-19. Both conserved end residues are part of each CDR3. The D gene is left open where the match is weak. Expanded clones get a size class; other rows say once, few or many, or leave the size out.

D gene: NA; J gene: TRBJ1-1; CDR3 length: 11; clone size: NA; V gene: TRBV29-1; CDR3 protein: CSVASGAEAFF; CDR3 DNA: TGCAGCGTCGCATCGGGGGCTGAAGCTTTCTTT
D gene: NA; J gene: TRBJ1-1; CDR3 length: 13; clone size: NA; V gene: TRBV6-5; CDR3 protein: CASSYSTGLQAFF; CDR3 DNA: TGTGCCAGCAGTTACTCGACGGGACTCCAAGCTTTCTTT
D gene: TRBD1; J gene: TRBJ1-2; CDR3 length: 15; clone size: NA; V gene: TRBV27; CDR3 protein: CASSLSAGGYYGYTF; CDR3 DNA: TGTGCCAGCAGTTTATCCGCAGGGGGATATTATGGCTACACCTTC
D gene: NA; J gene: TRBJ1-6; CDR3 length: 13; clone size: NA; V gene: TRBV6-1; CDR3 protein: CASSELGQSPLHF; CDR3 DNA: TGTGCCAGCAGTGAATTAGGACAGTCACCCCTCCACTTT
D gene: TRBD1; J gene: TRBJ2-2; CDR3 length: 16; clone size: NA; V gene: TRBV2; CDR3 protein: CAFFRGTGGAPGELFF; CDR3 DNA: TGTGCCTTCTTCCGGGGGACAGGGGGCGCCCCGGGGGAGCTGTTTTTT
D gene: NA; J gene: TRBJ2-5; CDR3 length: 15; clone size: NA; V gene: TRBV19; CDR3 protein: CASSMGLTAQETQYF; CDR3 DNA: TGTGCCAGTAGTATGGGTTTGACTGCTCAAGAGACCCAGTACTTC
D gene: TRBD2; J gene: TRBJ2-7; CDR3 length: 15; clone size: NA; V gene: TRBV19; CDR3 protein: CASSLAGNGRYEQYF; CDR3 DNA: TGTGCCAGTAGTCTAGCGGGGAACGGCAGGTACGAGCAGTACTTC
D gene: TRBD1; J gene: TRBJ1-2; CDR3 length: 13; clone size: NA; V gene: TRBV7-3; CDR3 protein: CASSLGQGYGYTF; CDR3 DNA: TGTGCCAGCAGCCTCGGACAGGGCTATGGCTACACCTTC
D gene: NA; J gene: TRBJ1-1; CDR3 length: 15; clone size: NA; V gene: TRBV7-6; CDR3 protein: CASSTDRLFNTEAFF; CDR3 DNA: TGTGCCAGCAGCACCGACAGGCTGTTTAACACTGAAGCTTTCTTT
D gene: NA; J gene: TRBJ2-2; CDR3 length: 15; clone size: NA; V gene: TRBV11-2; CDR3 protein: CASSLGSRDTGELFF; CDR3 DNA: TGTGCCAGCAGCTTAGGGTCCAGGGACACCGGGGAGCTGTTTTTT
D gene: TRBD1; J gene: TRBJ1-2; CDR3 length: 14; clone size: NA; V gene: TRBV3-1/TRBV3-2; CDR3 protein: CASSQQGANYGYTF; CDR3 DNA: TGTGCCAGCAGCCAACAGGGGGCTAACTATGGCTACACCTTC
D gene: NA; J gene: TRBJ2-1; CDR3 length: 14; clone size: NA; V gene: TRBV11-3; CDR3 protein: CASSPSAVGNEQFF; CDR3 DNA: TGTGCCAGCAGCCCATCAGCGGTGGGAAATGAGCAGTTCTTC
D gene: TRBD1; J gene: TRBJ2-6; CDR3 length: 18; clone size: NA; V gene: TRBV9; CDR3 protein: CASSVGTAIHSGANVLTF; CDR3 DNA: TGTGCCAGCAGCGTGGGGACAGCGATTCACTCTGGGGCCAACGTCCTGACTTTC
D gene: NA; J gene: TRBJ2-1; CDR3 length: 14; clone size: NA; V gene: TRBV7-2; CDR3 protein: CASSVPGQRNEQFF; CDR3 DNA: TGTGCCAGCAGCGTCCCAGGACAGAGGAATGAGCAGTTCTTC
D gene: NA; J gene: TRBJ2-1; CDR3 length: 12; clone size: many; V gene: TRBV4-3; CDR3 protein: CASSPGFHEQFF; CDR3 DNA: TGCGCCAGCAGCCCCGGTTTTCATGAGCAGTTCTTC
D gene: TRBD1; J gene: TRBJ1-2; CDR3 length: 14; clone size: once; V gene: TRBV29-1; CDR3 protein: CSVSIGTGVAGYTF; CDR3 DNA: TGCAGCGTTTCCATCGGGACAGGGGTGGCTGGCTACACCTTC
D gene: TRBD1; J gene: TRBJ1-2; CDR3 length: 12; clone size: NA; V gene: TRBV15; CDR3 protein: CATSHRDRAYTF; CDR3 DNA: TGTGCCACCAGCCATCGGGACAGGGCGTACACCTTC
D gene: NA; J gene: TRBJ1-2; CDR3 length: 15; clone size: NA; V gene: TRBV4-1; CDR3 protein: CASSQGIQVLNGYTF; CDR3 DNA: TGCGCCAGCAGCCAAGGAATACAGGTGTTAAATGGCTACACCTTC